A selection of T cell receptor beta chains follows, all from one sample in a study of CXCR3-negative and CXCR3-positive naive CD8 T cells. TCRdb reprocessed the 5' RACE reads and keeps a single row for each CDR3 protein, giving no DNA. The table for this sample gives 20,000 to 30,000 distinct CDR3 sequences. Sample: naive CXCR3- CD8+ T cells from blood. These receptors originate from a human donor in good health. Some clones in this sample may be carry-over from other donors' samples. The CDR3 runs from the conserved cysteine through the conserved F or W.

j_call v_call cdr3_aa
TRBJ2-1 TRBV28 CASSPLAGGRNEQFF
TRBJ2-1 TRBV7-8 CASSTPTNNEQFF
TRBJ2-3 TRBV7-3 CASSWMDRADTQYF
TRBJ2-7 TRBV7-9 CASSWSADEQYF
TRBJ2-7 TRBV2 CASKVGYEQYF
TRBJ2-6 TRBV12-2 CASRLQTGGPSGANVLTF
TRBJ2-5 TRBV6-6 CASSYKLSTQETQYF
TRBJ2-2 TRBV6-2/TRBV6-3 CASIDTPLAGANTGELFF
TRBJ2-7 TRBV20-1 CSARDPVLSYEQYF
TRBJ2-7 TRBV7-9 CASRPDEAYEQYF
TRBJ2-2 TRBV24-1 CATTGGTSGELFF
TRBJ2-7 TRBV21-1 CASRSNRDSLF
TRBJ1-2 TRBV7-3 CASSLTGGTGTGSGYTF
TRBJ2-7 TRBV4-1 CASSQAPTQKQYF
TRBJ2-7 TRBV12-3/TRBV12-4 CASSPGLEQYF
TRBJ2-7 TRBV14 CASSQGSGPYEQYF
TRBJ2-1 TRBV28 CASSSTPYSGQGVRNEQFF
TRBJ2-2 TRBV12-3/TRBV12-4 CASSLSAWTGELFF
TRBJ2-3 TRBV28 CASGLDTDTQYF
TRBJ1-1 TRBV28 CASRTTGGTEAFF
TRBJ2-1 TRBV7-3 CASSLTTGRGREQFF
TRBJ2-6 TRBV10-1 CASSDPDRDASGANVLTF
TRBJ2-7 TRBV12-2 CASRLASIAGMIF
TRBJ2-7 TRBV29-1 CSGTGNGRAIYEQYF
TRBJ2-7 TRBV25-1 CASSEGAGSPLAYEQYF
TRBJ2-5 TRBV5-5 CASILRGGTETQYF
TRBJ2-1 TRBV14 CASSQDPYNEQFF
TRBJ2-7 TRBV19 CASSISSGHYEQYF